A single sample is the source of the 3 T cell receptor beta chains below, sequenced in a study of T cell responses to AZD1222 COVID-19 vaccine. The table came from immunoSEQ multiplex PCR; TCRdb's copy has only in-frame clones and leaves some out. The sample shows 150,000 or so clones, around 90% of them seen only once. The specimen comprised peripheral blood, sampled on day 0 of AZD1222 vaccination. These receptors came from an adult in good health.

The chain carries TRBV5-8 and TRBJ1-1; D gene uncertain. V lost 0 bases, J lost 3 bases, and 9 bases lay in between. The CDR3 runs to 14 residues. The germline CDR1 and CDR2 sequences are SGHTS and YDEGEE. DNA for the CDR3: TGTGCCAGCAGCTTGGACCCGGGAGACACTGAAGCTTTCTTT. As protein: CASSLDPGDTEAFF.

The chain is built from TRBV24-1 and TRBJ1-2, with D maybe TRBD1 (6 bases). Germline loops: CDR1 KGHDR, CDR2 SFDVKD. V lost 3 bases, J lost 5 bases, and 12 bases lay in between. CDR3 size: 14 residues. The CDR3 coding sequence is TGTGCCACCAGTGATCGAGGGACACCATATGGCTACACCTTC. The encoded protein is CATSDRGTPYGYTF.

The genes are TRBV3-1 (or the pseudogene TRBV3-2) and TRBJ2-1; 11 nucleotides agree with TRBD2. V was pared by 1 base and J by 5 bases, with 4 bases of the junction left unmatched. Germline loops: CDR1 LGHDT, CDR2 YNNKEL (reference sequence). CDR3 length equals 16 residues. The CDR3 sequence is CASSQASGGPHNEQFF. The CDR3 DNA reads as TGTGCCAGCAGCCAAGCTAGCGGGGGGCCCCACAATGAGCAGTTCTTC.